The source of this T cell receptor beta chain is a study of pediatric ulcerative colitis. V gave up 2 bases and J gave up 10 bases, with 15 bases separating them. Per germline, CDR1 MNHNS and CDR2 SASEGT. The CDR3 extends over 15 amino acids. Study-wide findings and caveats: In rectum, acute severe colitis had expanded clones and less diversity. No controls had the two rectal clonotypes shared by ulcerative colitis patients. Substantially fewer templates came from two patients' blood samples. Compared with controls, ulcerative colitis showed greater blood-rectum clone sharing.

In the case of this clone: Its antigen remains unidentified.

This table comes from immunoSEQ multiplex PCR, and its TCRdb copy is limited to in-frame clones, with some not included. The sample yields more than 40,000 clones, 60% to 85% seen once. One to two pinch biopsies were taken from the rectum during colonoscopy. The V gene is TRBV6-1, the J gene TRBJ1-6; weak D call: TRBD1 (6 bases). This receptor was identified in a girl between 5 and 17 years old with moderate ulcerative colitis. The sample taken for sequencing was gut tissue. In nucleotides, the CDR3 is TGTGCCAGCAGTGAACGGGAAGGGGGTTTATCACCCCTCCACTTT. It is translated as CASSEREGGLSPLHF.